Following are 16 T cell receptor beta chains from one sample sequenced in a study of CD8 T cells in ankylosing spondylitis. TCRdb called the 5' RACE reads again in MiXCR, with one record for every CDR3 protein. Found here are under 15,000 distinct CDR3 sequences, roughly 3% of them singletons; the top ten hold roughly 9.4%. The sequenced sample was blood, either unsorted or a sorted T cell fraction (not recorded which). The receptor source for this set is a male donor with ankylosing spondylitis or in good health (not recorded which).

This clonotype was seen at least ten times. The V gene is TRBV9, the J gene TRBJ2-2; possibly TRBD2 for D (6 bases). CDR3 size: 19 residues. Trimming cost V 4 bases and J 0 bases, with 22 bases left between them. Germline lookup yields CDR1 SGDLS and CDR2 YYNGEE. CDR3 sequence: CASSPIRRGRGTNTGELFF. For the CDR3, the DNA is TGTGCCAGCAGCCCTATTCGTCGGGGACGGGGGACGAACACCGGGGAGCTGTTTTTT.

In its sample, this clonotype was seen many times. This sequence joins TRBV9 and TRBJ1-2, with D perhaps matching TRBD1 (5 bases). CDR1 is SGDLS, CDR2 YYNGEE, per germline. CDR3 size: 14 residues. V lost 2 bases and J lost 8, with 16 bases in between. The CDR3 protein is CASSVGGPFGGYTF. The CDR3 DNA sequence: TGTGCCAGCAGCGTGGGGGGTCCCTTTGGGGGCTACACCTTC.

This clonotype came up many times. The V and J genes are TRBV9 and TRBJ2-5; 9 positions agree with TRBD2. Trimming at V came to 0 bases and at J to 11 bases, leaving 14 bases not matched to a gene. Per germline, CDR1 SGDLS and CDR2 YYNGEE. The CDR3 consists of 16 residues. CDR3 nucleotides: TGTGCCAGCAGCGTAGGTTTAGCGGGGGCCGGAATTCGGCAGTACTTC. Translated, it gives CASSVGLAGAGIRQYF. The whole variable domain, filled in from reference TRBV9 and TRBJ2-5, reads DSGVTQTPKHLITATGQRVTLRCSPRSGDLSVYWYQQSLDQGLQFLIQYYNGEERAKGNILERFSAQQFPDLHSELNLSSLELGDSALYFCASSVGLAGAGIRQYFGPGTRLLVL.

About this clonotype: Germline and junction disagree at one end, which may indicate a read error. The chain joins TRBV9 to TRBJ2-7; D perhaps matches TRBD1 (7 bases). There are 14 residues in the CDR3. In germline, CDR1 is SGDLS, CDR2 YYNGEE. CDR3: CAISVGGGTYEQYF. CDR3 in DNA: TGTGCCATCAGCGTTGGAGGGGGCACCTACGAGCAGTACTTC.

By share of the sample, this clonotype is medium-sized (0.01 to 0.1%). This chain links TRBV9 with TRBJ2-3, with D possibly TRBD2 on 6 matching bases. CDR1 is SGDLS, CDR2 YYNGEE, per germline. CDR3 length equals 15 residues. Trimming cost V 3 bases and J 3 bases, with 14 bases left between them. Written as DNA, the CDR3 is TGTGCCAGCAGCGCTCGGGGGATTAGGACAGATACGCAGTATTTT. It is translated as CASSARGIRTDTQYF.

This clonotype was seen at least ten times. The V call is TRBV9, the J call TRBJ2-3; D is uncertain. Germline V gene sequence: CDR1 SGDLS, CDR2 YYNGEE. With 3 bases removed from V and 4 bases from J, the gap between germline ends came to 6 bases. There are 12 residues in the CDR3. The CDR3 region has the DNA TGTGCCAGCAGCGGTGGCCCAGATACGCAGTATTTT. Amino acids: CASSGGPDTQYF.

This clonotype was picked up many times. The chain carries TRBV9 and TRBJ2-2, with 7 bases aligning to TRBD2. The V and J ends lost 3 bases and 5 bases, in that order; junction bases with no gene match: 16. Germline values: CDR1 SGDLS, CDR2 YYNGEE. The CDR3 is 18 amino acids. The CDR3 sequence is CASSGRGVVAIDTGELFF. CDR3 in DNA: TGTGCCAGCAGCGGCCGGGGGGTGGTAGCAATCGATACCGGGGAGCTGTTTTTT.

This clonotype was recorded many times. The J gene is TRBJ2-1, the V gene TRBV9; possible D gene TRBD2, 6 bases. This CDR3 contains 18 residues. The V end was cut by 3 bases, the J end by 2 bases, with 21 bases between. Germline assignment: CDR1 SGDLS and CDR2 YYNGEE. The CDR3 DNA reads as TGTGCCAGCAGCGGCCGGGACTCCCTTGGAAAAGCCTACAATGAGCAGTTCTTC. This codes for CASSGRDSLGKAYNEQFF.

For the CDR3, the DNA is TGTGCCAGCAGCGTTGCGGTAGGGACTGGAAACACCATATATTTT. It codes for CASSVAVGTGNTIYF. The chain links TRBV9 to TRBJ1-3; the D is unclear. The V gene's germline CDR1 is SGDLS and CDR2 YYNGEE. Trimming shortened V by 2 bases and J by 2 bases, and 11 bases separated the two germline ends. The CDR3 extends over 15 amino acids.

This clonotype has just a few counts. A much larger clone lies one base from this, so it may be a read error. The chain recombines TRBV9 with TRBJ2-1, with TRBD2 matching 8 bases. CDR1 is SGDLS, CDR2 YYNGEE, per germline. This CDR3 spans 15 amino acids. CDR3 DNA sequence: TGTGACAGCAGCGTCCGCGGGGGGCCCTACAATGAGCAGTTCTTC. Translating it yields CDSSVRGGPYNEQFF.

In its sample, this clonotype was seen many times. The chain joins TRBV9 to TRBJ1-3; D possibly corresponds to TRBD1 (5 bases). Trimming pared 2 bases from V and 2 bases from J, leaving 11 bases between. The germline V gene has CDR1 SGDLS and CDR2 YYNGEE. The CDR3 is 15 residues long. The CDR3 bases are TGTGCCAGCAGCGTTGTAGGGGAGGCTGGAAACACCATATATTTT. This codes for CASSVVGEAGNTIYF.

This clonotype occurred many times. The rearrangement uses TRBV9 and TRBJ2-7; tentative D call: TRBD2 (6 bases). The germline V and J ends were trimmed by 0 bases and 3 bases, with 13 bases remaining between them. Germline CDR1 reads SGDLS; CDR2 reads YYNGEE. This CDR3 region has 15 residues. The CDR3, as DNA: TGTGCCAGCAGCGTAGGGGGTAGCGGAGACTACGAGCAGTACTTC. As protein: CASSVGGSGDYEQYF.

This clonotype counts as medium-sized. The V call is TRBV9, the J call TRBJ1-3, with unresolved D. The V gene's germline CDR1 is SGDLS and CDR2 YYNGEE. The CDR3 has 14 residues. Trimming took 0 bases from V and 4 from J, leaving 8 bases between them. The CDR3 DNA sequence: TGTGCCAGCAGCGTAGGAGAACCCGGAAACACCATATATTTT. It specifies CASSVGEPGNTIYF.

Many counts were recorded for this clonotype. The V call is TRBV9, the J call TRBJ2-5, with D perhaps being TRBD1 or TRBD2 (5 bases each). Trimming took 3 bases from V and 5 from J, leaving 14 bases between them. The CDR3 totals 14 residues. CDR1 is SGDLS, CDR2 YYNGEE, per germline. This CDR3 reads CASSGREGRETQYF. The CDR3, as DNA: TGTGCCAGCAGCGGAAGAGAGGGGCGGGAGACCCAGTACTTC.

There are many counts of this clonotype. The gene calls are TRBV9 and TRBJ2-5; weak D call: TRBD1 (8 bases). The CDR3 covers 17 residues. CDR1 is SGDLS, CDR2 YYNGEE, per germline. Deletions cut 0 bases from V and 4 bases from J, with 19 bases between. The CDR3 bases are TGTGCCAGCAGCGTAGGGGCCCTGAACAGGGGGGGAGAGACCCAGTACTTC. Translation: CASSVGALNRGGETQYF.

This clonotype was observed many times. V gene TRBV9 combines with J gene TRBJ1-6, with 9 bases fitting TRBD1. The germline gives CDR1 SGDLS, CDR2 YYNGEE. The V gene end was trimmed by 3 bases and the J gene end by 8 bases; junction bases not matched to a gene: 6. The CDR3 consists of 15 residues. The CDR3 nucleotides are TGTGCCAGCAGCGGGACAGGGGAGGTTTATTCACCCCTCCACTTT. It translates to CASSGTGEVYSPLHF.